The next 32 T cell receptor beta chains were all read from a single sample in a study of blood T cells in healthy people across ages. Using a J-beta primer mix together with a sample-barcoded 5' primer, a second PCR was run for roughly 6 to 12 cycles. MiXCR, applied by TCRdb to the 5' RACE reads, yields one record per CDR3 protein. Among about 1.8 million distinct CDR3 sequences listed, 49% were seen once. Input material: blood. The receptors derive from a woman aged 40 to 50 in good health.

This rearrangement joins TRBV7-3 to TRBJ2-3; no firm D call. The germline CDR1 and CDR2 sequences are SGHTA and FQGTGA. CDR3 length: 13 amino acids. The V end was cut by 1 base, the J end by 6 bases, with 8 bases between. The CDR3 DNA sequence: TGTGCCAGCAGCTTAAGTCTGGGGGATACGCAGTATTTT. It yields the protein CASSLSLGDTQYF.

The V call is TRBV7-2, the J call TRBJ2-3, with 8 bases aligning to TRBD2. Germline V gene data show CDR1 as SGHTA and CDR2 as FQGNSA. This CDR3 is built from 16 residues. V shed 1 base and J 2 bases; nucleotides not matched to a gene: 5. The CDR3 region is CASSLDQRGTTDTQYF. In DNA, the CDR3 is TGTGCCAGCAGCTTAGATCAGCGGGGGACCACAGATACGCAGTATTTT.

This clonotype was recorded a few times. The gene calls are TRBV18 and TRBJ2-5; the D is unclear. Germline lookup yields CDR1 KGHSH and CDR2 LQKENI. CDR3 size: 13 residues. The V end lost 4 bases, the J end lost 1 base, and 7 bases lay between the germline ends. For the CDR3, the DNA is TGTGCCAGCTCACAGCCATTCCAAGAGACCCAGTACTTC. Translating it yields CASSQPFQETQYF.

This clonotype was counted a few times. This chain uses TRBV5-4 with TRBJ2-5, with 9 bases aligning to TRBD2. The J call may be wrong; the DNA end is better matched by TRBJ2-7. Germline V lookup: CDR1 SGHNT, CDR2 YYREEE (reference sequence). This CDR3 contains 16 residues. CDR3 sequence: CASSLPQRGEIREQYF. CDR3 DNA: TGTGCCAGCAGCTTGCCTCAGCGGGGGGAAATCCGCGAGCAGTACTTC.

This clonotype has only a few counts. CDR3 in DNA: TGCAGTGCTAGAGATTGGAATATGGCCAAAAACATTCAGTACTTC. Residues: CSARDWNMAKNIQYF. This chain links TRBV20-1 with TRBJ2-4, with D hard to call. Germline assignment: CDR1 DFQATT and CDR2 SNEGSKA (reference sequence). The CDR3 contains 15 residues. The V end lost 0 bases, the J end lost 1 base, and 10 bases lay between the germline ends.

The rearrangement links TRBV7-9 to TRBJ1-2; 7 nucleotides line up with TRBD1. Germline V gene sequence: CDR1 SEHNR, CDR2 FQNEAQ (reference sequence). The CDR3 is made up of 14 amino acids. J lost 4 bases, V lost 5 bases, and 7 bases had no gene match. CDR3: CASSVGQGVYGYTF. The CDR3 coding sequence is TGTGCCAGCAGCGTCGGGCAGGGGGTCTATGGCTACACCTTC.

V gene TRBV10-3 combines with J gene TRBJ1-4, with unresolved D. The CDR3 sequence is 13 residues long. V lost 3 bases and J 8 bases, leaving 10 bases between the germline ends. Germline V CDR1 and CDR2: ENHRY, SYGVKD. The DNA of the CDR3 is TGTGCCATCAGTGAAACAGCATACGAAAAACTGTTTTTT. Protein: CAISETAYEKLFF.

This clonotype was seen a handful of times. The chain couples TRBV20-1 to TRBJ1-6; D perhaps matches TRBD1 (5 bases). This CDR3 has 13 amino acids. Per the germline V gene, CDR1 is DFQATT and CDR2 is SNEGSKA (reference sequence). V was pared by 4 bases and J by 7 bases, with 11 bases between. CDR3 nucleotide sequence: TGCAGTGCTATCCAGGGTTTGAATTCACCCCTCCACTTT. This translates into CSAIQGLNSPLHF.

The chain has TRBV20-1 and TRBJ1-5; no clear D gene. Germline CDR1 DFQATT, CDR2 SNEGSKA (reference sequence). The CDR3 runs 15 residues. V dropped 4 bases and J dropped 2 bases, with 15 bases sitting between them. The CDR3 region has the DNA TGCAGTGCTACAAGTCGGCGGGGTGGCAATCAGCCCCAGCATTTT. It translates to CSATSRRGGNQPQHF.

On this clonotype itself: As the CDR3 is not closed by the conserved phenylalanine or tryptophan, this likely results from a read error. CDR3 sequence: CASSPTGLAGGPYEQYL. As DNA, the CDR3 is TGTGCCAGCAGTCCCACCGGACTAGCGGGGGGACCCTACGAGCAGTACTTA. The J gene is TRBJ2-7, the V gene TRBV27, with 14 bases fitting TRBD2. Trimming cost V 5 bases and J 2 bases; bases outside gene matches: 8. CDR1 MNHEY and CDR2 SMNVEV come from the germline V gene (reference sequence). The CDR3 spans 17 residues.

The chain links TRBV6-6 to TRBJ2-7; D gene uncertain. The last part of the DNA fits TRBJ2-5 better; the J call may be wrong. Germline loops: CDR1 MNHNY, CDR2 SVGAGI (reference sequence). The CDR3 is 11 residues long. The chain's CDR3 is CASKARETQYF. DNA for the CDR3: TGTGCCAGCAAAGCGAGAGAGACCCAGTACTTC.

V gene TRBV3-1 combines with J gene TRBJ1-1, with D uncertain. V was cut by 1 base and J by 8 bases, with 8 bases left in between. The CDR3 covers 12 residues. From germline, CDR1 is LGHDT and CDR2 YNNKEL (reference sequence). The CDR3, as DNA: TGTGCCAGCAGCCAAGTTCCCCACGAAGCTTTCTTT. Translated: CASSQVPHEAFF.

The chain uses TRBV2 and TRBJ2-5; D remains unclear. The CDR3 has 14 amino acids. Looked up from germline, CDR1 is SNHLY and CDR2 is FYNNEI. V dropped 1 base and J dropped 3 bases, with 9 bases sitting between them. CDR3 sequence (DNA): TGTGCCAGCAGTGAAGTGGGCAGAGAAGAGACCCAGTACTTC. Translated: CASSEVGREETQYF.

V is TRBV5-1 and J is TRBJ1-1; tentative D call: TRBD1 (5 bases). V shed 0 bases and J shed 7 bases, with 10 bases lying between them. CDR1 is SGHRS and CDR2 is YFSETQ in the germline V gene. The CDR3 has 13 amino acids. The CDR3 loop reads CASSLVQGIEAFF. The CDR3 DNA reads as TGCGCCAGCAGCTTGGTGCAGGGCATTGAAGCTTTCTTT.

This clonotype showed up just a few times. The rearrangement uses TRBV6-6 and TRBJ2-3, with D possibly matching TRBD2 (6 bases). Germline assignment: CDR1 MNHNY and CDR2 SVGAGI (reference sequence). The CDR3 contains 13 residues. Trimming stripped 6 bases from V and 4 bases from J, with 11 bases between. The CDR3 DNA sequence: TGTGCCAGCAGGGGATCGGGGGCAGATACGCAGTATTTT. Amino acid sequence: CASRGSGADTQYF.

This clonotype turned up a few times. The rearrangement uses TRBV4-3 and TRBJ2-1; tentatively, D is TRBD2 (6 bases). The CDR3 has 16 residues. V gave up 0 bases and J gave up 4 bases, with 13 bases separating them. Germline V CDR1 and CDR2: LGHNA, YSLEER. In DNA, the CDR3 is TGCGCCAGCAGCCAAGATCGTCGAGGGACTTACAATGAGCAGTTCTTC. This translates into CASSQDRRGTYNEQFF.

The sample holds a few counts of this clonotype. The CDR3 bases are TGCAGTGCTAGAGGCGGGAGAGGTGAAAAACTGTTTTTT. Its protein is CSARGGRGEKLFF. The gene calls are TRBV20-1 and TRBJ1-4, with D unresolved. Deletions cut 1 base from V and 7 bases from J, with 10 bases between. Germline V gives CDR1 DFQATT, CDR2 SNEGSKA (reference sequence). The length of the CDR3 is 13 residues.

The J gene is TRBJ2-1, the V gene TRBV5-5, with D unclear. The V and J ends lost 0 bases and 8 bases respectively, with 15 bases between them. Germline V gene data show CDR1 as SGHKS and CDR2 as YYEKEE (reference sequence). The CDR3 spans 15 residues. The CDR3 region has the DNA TGTGCCAGCAGCTTGGACTTGGGCGTTATTGATGAGCAGTTCTTC. Encoded protein: CASSLDLGVIDEQFF.

The V gene is TRBV7-2, the J gene TRBJ2-1; 10 nucleotides line up with TRBD2. V lost 4 bases to trimming and J lost 6 bases; unmatched junction nucleotides: 12. The CDR3 runs to 17 residues. The germline V gene has CDR1 SGHTA and CDR2 FQGNSA. The DNA for the CDR3 is TGTGCCAGCAGCTCCCGGGGGCCAGCGGGGGGGCTCAATGAGCAGTTCTTC. This codes for CASSSRGPAGGLNEQFF.

V gene TRBV28 combines with J gene TRBJ2-1; D call uncertain. V was pared by 6 bases and J by 6 bases, with 15 bases between. Germline CDR1 reads MDHEN; CDR2 reads SYDVKM. This CDR3 contains 14 residues. This CDR3 is CASSSIVRSNEQFF. In DNA, the CDR3 is TGTGCCAGCAGCAGCATAGTGAGGAGCAATGAGCAGTTCTTC. Full variable domain (remainder filled in from reference TRBV28 and TRBJ2-1): DVKVTQSSRYLVKRTGEKVFLECVQDMDHENMFWYRQDPGLGLRLIYFSYDVKMKEKGDIPEGYSVSREKKERFSLILESASTNQTSMYLCASSSIVRSNEQFFGPGTRLTVL.

The V gene is TRBV20-1, the J gene TRBJ2-5, with 7 bases aligning to TRBD1. Trimming at V came to 0 bases and at J to 2 bases, leaving 6 bases not matched to a gene. This CDR3 region has 15 residues. Germline lookup yields CDR1 DFQATT and CDR2 SNEGSKA (reference sequence). CDR3: CSAREGTALQETQYF. CDR3 coding DNA: TGCAGTGCTAGAGAAGGGACAGCCCTTCAAGAGACCCAGTACTTC.

This clonotype has ten or more counts. The chain links TRBV6-5 to TRBJ2-7; TRBD1 aligns across 7 bases. V dropped 0 bases and J dropped 2; count of bases not matched to a gene: 1. Per germline, CDR1 MNHEY and CDR2 SVGAGI. The CDR3 covers 14 residues. The DNA of the CDR3 is TGTGCCAGCAGTTACTCGCAGGGGGCCTACGAGCAGTACTTC. It translates to CASSYSQGAYEQYF.

The V gene is TRBV18, the J gene TRBJ1-2; 7 bases map to TRBD1. This CDR3 is 14 amino acids long. CDR1 and CDR2 (germline): KGHSH, LQKENI. V lost 4 bases and J lost 4; bases outside the gene matches: 6. The CDR3 nucleotides read TGTGCCAGCTCACTTCCCCGGGACAGCTATGGCTACACCTTC. Translation: CASSLPRDSYGYTF.

The chain carries TRBV6-5 and TRBJ2-1; D uncertain. There are 13 residues in the CDR3. Germline V lookup: CDR1 MNHEY, CDR2 SVGAGI. V was clipped by 2 bases and J by 8 bases, with 10 bases between them. CDR3 sequence reads: CASSYAYEDEQFF. The CDR3, as DNA: TGTGCCAGCAGTTACGCGTATGAGGATGAGCAGTTCTTC.

The rearrangement links TRBV25-1 to TRBJ2-3; D gene uncertain. The germline V and J ends were trimmed by 3 bases and 5 bases, with 9 bases remaining between them. The germline gives CDR1 MGHDK, CDR2 SYGVNS. The CDR3 extends over 13 amino acids. The CDR3 DNA reads TGTGCCAGCAGTGATTACCGCCGAGATACGCAGTATTTT. It yields the protein CASSDYRRDTQYF.

This clonotype was counted between two and nine times. V is TRBV7-2 and J is TRBJ2-1, with D possibly being TRBD1 (6 bases). Trimming stripped 8 bases from V and 8 bases from J, with 22 bases between. Germline CDR1 SGHTA, CDR2 FQGNSA. This CDR3 region has 15 residues. CDR3 sequence: CASRQSGAKSYEQFF. The CDR3 coding sequence is TGTGCCAGCCGCCAGTCAGGGGCGAAGTCGTATGAGCAGTTCTTC.

V is TRBV20-1 and J is TRBJ2-1; no firm D call. The CDR3 has 13 amino acids. Germline CDR1 reads DFQATT; CDR2 reads SNEGSKA (reference sequence). V lost 0 bases and J lost 9, with 12 bases in between. CDR3: CSAREGILPEQFF. CDR3 DNA: TGCAGTGCTAGAGAAGGCATACTTCCTGAGCAGTTCTTC.

This chain uses TRBV7-9 with TRBJ2-4, with 10 bases lining up with TRBD1. CDR1 is SEHNR and CDR2 is FQNEAQ in the germline V gene (reference sequence). After removal of 1 base from V and 2 bases from J, the junction contained 2 bases not matched to a gene. CDR3 length: 16 amino acids. CDR3 coding DNA: TGTGCCAGCAGCTTAGGGACAGGGGGGACCAAAAACATTCAGTACTTC. It encodes CASSLGTGGTKNIQYF. Full variable domain (missing parts from reference TRBV7-9 and TRBJ2-4): DTGVSQNPRHKITKRGQNVTFRCDPISEHNRLYWYRQTLGQGPEFLTYFQNEAQLEKSRLLSDRFSAERPKGSFSTLEIQRTEQGDSAMYLCASSLGTGGTKNIQYFGAGTRLSVL.

The chain is built from TRBV20-1 and TRBJ2-1; D may be TRBD1 (5 bases). V was trimmed by 7 bases and J by 12 bases, leaving 25 bases between them. The CDR3 is 14 residues long. From germline, CDR1 is DFQATT and CDR2 SNEGSKA (reference sequence). CDR3 protein: CSVKQGLGPRGQFF. The CDR3 DNA reads as TGCAGTGTGAAGCAGGGATTGGGGCCCCGAGGGCAGTTCTTC.

The chain joins TRBV7-2 to TRBJ2-3; D assignment may be TRBD1 or TRBD2 (5 bases each). CDR3 length: 16 amino acids. In germline, CDR1 is SGHTA, CDR2 FQGNSA. Deletions cut 0 bases from V and 5 bases from J, with 15 bases between. CDR3 in DNA: TGTGCCAGCAGCTTAGCGCTGGGGGTTCAAGGAGATACGCAGTATTTT. This sequence encodes CASSLALGVQGDTQYF.

Remarks on this clonotype: Germline is not matched at one junction end, which may reflect a read error. The chain is built from TRBV18 and TRBJ2-4, with D unclear. From germline, CDR1 is KGHSH and CDR2 LQKENI. The CDR3 extends over 15 amino acids. This chain's CDR3 is CASPPLDGPKNIQYF. The CDR3 region has the DNA TGTGCCAGCCCACCCCTGGACGGACCAAAAAACATTCAGTACTTC.

The chain carries TRBV15 and TRBJ2-1; a possible D gene is TRBD2 (5 bases). The CDR3 runs 18 residues. The germline CDR1 and CDR2 sequences are LNHNV and YYDKDF (reference sequence). Trimming left V 3 bases short and J 0 bases short, with 18 bases between. The CDR3 loop reads CATSRKTGTLSSYNEQFF. The CDR3 bases are TGTGCCACCAGCAGGAAGACGGGAACTTTGAGCTCCTACAATGAGCAGTTCTTC.